The sequence of this TCR beta chain was determined in a study of T cell responses to AZD1222 COVID-19 vaccine (TCRdb year 2021). At the level of the whole study: AZD1222 recipients with second doses at about 4 weeks or about 12 weeks were pooled, because spike-specific TCR depth and breadth did not differ between schedules. TCR sequencing was performed for roughly 250 trial participants, of whom roughly 200 were given two doses of AZD1222 and approximately 25 were given two doses of MenACWY control vaccine. Trial participants were enrolled into age subgroups of 18-55, 56-69 and 70-plus years, which contained around 150, 28 and 57 TCR-sequenced participants, respectively.

What the work shows at the level of the full study, not this receptor alone: Participants were mostly white British and included more females than males, and it was suggested by the authors that clonal diversity may have been underestimated. A significant rise in spike-specific TCR breadth and depth was observed after two AZD1222 doses relative to day 0 and relative to MenACWY recipients. Because no day 14 peak-response samples were available, the repertoires could be characterized only after the peak T cell response. Conclusions about previously exposed vaccinees were limited because only 5 or 6 AZD1222 recipients were SARS-CoV-2 seropositive at baseline. The whole spike protein was spanned by vaccine-associated CD4 TCRs, and dominant responses were seen in regions 160-218 and 743-854. Epitopes outside the regions mutated in the B.1.351 and B.1.1.7 variants were reportedly recognized by nearly half of the unique spike-specific TCRs. In the small 56-69-year group, the increase in depth fell short of significance, most likely because of low power.

V drops 6 bases and J drops 3 bases, leaving 12 bases in between. Sequences KGHSH (CDR1) and LQKENI (CDR2) are obtained from the germline V gene. The CDR3 numbers 13 residues from cysteine through phenylalanine. The only DNA kept is the CDR3, 39 bases in frame from the first base. The CDR3 regions of human TCRbeta chains were subjected to immunosequencing. Processing in the source paper ran as follows. Repertoire TCRs were matched against a reference library of SARS-CoV-2-specific TCRs generated with the MIRA antigen-specificity platform. Breadth was defined as the fraction of unique TCRs that were SARS-CoV-2-associated, and depth was defined as the fraction of total T cells that were SARS-CoV-2-associated. Using the MIRA data, each spike-specific TCR was mapped to the spike region that the TCR reacts to and placed in a CD4 or CD8 class. Log10-transformed breadth and depth values were compared by one-way ANOVA with Sidak's multiple comparisons tests. Here the immuneACCESS table is served through TCRdb, limited to in-frame sequences with V and J called. Missing clones are a known gap in these copies; in checked studies unresolved V genes cover under half, and the rest lacks a known reason. V and J calls plus clone size are reproduced from that table; the DNA served to infer D and trimming. In all, the sample holds just over 60,000 clones, and roughly 80% of those were seen once. The biggest ten clones account for 11% to 15% of the sample.

On this clone itself: Its antigen remains undetermined. Nothing much larger sits one base from this clone, and base qualities are not available.

The time point label corresponds to: baseline before first vaccination. Vaccinee samples came from UK trials COV001 and COV002, including a single-blind randomized controlled phase 2/3 trial of AZD1222 (ChAdOx1 nCoV-19) in healthy adults. For TCRbeta chain sequencing, PBMC samples from trial participants were taken at day 0 and at day 28 after the second dose. The sequence links TRBV18 to TRBJ2-7, with the identity of the D gene unclear. Here the sequenced sample was peripheral blood, taken on day 0 of AZD1222 vaccination. This clonotype was sampled from an adult in good health. In nucleotides, the sequence is TGTGCCAGCTCCCCCGTCCCGGGCTACGAGCAGTACTTC. Protein translation: CASSPVPGYEQYF.